This T cell receptor beta chain was identified in a study of shared clonotypes between healthy human individuals. Study background: The plates for each donor numbered three CD4 naive, three CD4 memory, two CD8 naive and one CD8 memory. Whole-study results and caveats: Naive CD4 clonotype sharing across a few donors was around 5%.

J gave up 6 bases and V 5 bases, and 13 bases lay outside the gene matches. Germline loops: CDR1 WNHNN, CDR2 SYGVQD (reference sequence). The CDR3 length is 17 residues. In regard to this clone: No antigen is known for it.

Researchers divided each subset's genomic DNA evenly across several immunoSEQ plates. Assay used: immunoSEQ multiplex PCR; TCRdb lists only in-frame clones, some missing. Here the sample spans roughly 410,000 clones, 95% to 97% being singletons. The V call is TRBV10-1, the J call TRBJ2-3, with TRBD2 identical over 11 bases. The clonotype was recovered from a young man in good health. The sequenced material came from memory CD8+ T cells sorted from blood. Subset noted: CD45RO+ cells pooled with CCR7-negative TemRA cells. The CDR3 protein is CASSKGGLAGGSDTQYF. The CDR3, as DNA: TGCGCCAGCAGTAAAGGCGGGCTAGCGGGAGGATCCGATACGCAGTATTTT.